This TCR beta chain emerged from a study of radiotherapy plus CTLA-4 blockade in lung cancer. About the research overall: Among patients, over 15% showed objective responses, and approximately 30% had disease control.

V gave up 1 base and J gave up 1 base; unmatched junction bases: 5. Looked up from germline, CDR1 is SGHDT and CDR2 is YYEEEE. The CDR3 length is 15 residues. Findings and caveats of the study: Early blood T cell clone changes and increased post-radiation serum interferon-beta were reportedly the strongest response predictors. In blood, after radiotherapy plus ipilimumab, tumor-derived TCR clones expanded.

This clone was counted a few times. The target antigen is unknown. TCRdb's copy holds only in-frame clones and misses some; the assay was immunoSEQ multiplex PCR. Of roughly 44,000 clones in the sample, approximately 91% were seen once. This specimen consisted of peripheral blood, obtained from a patient treated with radiotherapy plus ipilimumab. The receptor's source is a human donor with non-small cell lung cancer whose response to radiotherapy plus ipilimumab could not be evaluated. This chain uses TRBV5-6 with TRBJ2-7, with TRBD1 identical over 7 bases. The CDR3 DNA sequence: TGTGCCAGCAGCTTGTTCACAGGGGCATCCTACGAGCAGTACTTC. This codes for CASSLFTGASYEQYF.